This T cell receptor beta chain was retrieved from a study of cytomegalovirus exposure and HLA in healthy donors. Germline assignment: CDR1 SGHVS and CDR2 FQNEAQ. CDR3 size: 13 residues. Unmatched junction bases numbered 8, after V lost 2 bases and J lost 11 bases. Vbeta (60) and Jbeta (13) primers were used in the PCR. Using immunoSEQ multiplex PCR, the repertoire was profiled, and TCRdb retains in-frame clones only, with some absent. Of about 150,000 clones in the sample, less than 65% are singletons; the top ten hold about 2.9%. In this sample, this clone turned up a few times. The source of this sequence is a woman aged 25 to 45 in good health and CMV-seropositive. The sequenced sample consisted of PBMCs. The chain has TRBV7-8 and TRBJ2-5; 7 bases line up with TRBD1. In nucleotides, the CDR3 is TGTGCCAGCAGCTTAAGGGACAGACGAGAGCAGTACTTC. It encodes CASSLRDRREQYF.